These 14 T cell receptor beta chains came from one sample sequenced in a study of cytomegalovirus exposure and HLA in healthy donors. A multiplex PCR was run with 60 Vbeta primers and 13 Jbeta primers. Generated by immunoSEQ multiplex PCR, the TCRdb table keeps only in-frame clones and is missing some. The sample consists of about 120,000 clones, about 75% of them appearing once. Sample: PBMCs. The receptors derive from a woman aged 40 to 50 in good health and CMV-seropositive.

This rearrangement joins TRBV27 to TRBJ1-5; D gene uncertain. The ends were cut back, 6 bases at V and 0 bases at J, with 6 bases in the middle. CDR1 is MNHEY, CDR2 SMNVEV, per germline (reference sequence). CDR3 size: 13 residues. The CDR3 loop reads CASRGDSNQPQHF. CDR3 nucleotides: TGTGCCAGCAGGGGAGATAGCAATCAGCCCCAGCATTTT.

This clone was observed a single time. V usage is TRBV15 and J usage is TRBJ2-1; possible D gene TRBD1, 7 bases. Germline assignment: CDR1 LNHNV and CDR2 YYDKDF (reference sequence). Trimming stripped 5 bases from V and 8 bases from J, with 34 bases between. This CDR3 contains 20 residues. The CDR3 coding sequence is TGTGCCACCAGCGCTCCGGGACAGCTACCCGACTCCAGCGGGTACGATGAGCAGTTCTTC. As protein: CATSAPGQLPDSSGYDEQFF.

The rearrangement uses TRBV5-1 and TRBJ2-7; the D is unclear. The CDR3 consists of 14 residues. V was cut by 0 bases and J by 3 bases, with 10 bases left in between. Germline CDR1 is SGHRS and CDR2 is YFSETQ. The CDR3 loop is CASSLESASYEQYF. CDR3 in DNA: TGCGCCAGCAGCTTGGAATCGGCTAGCTACGAGCAGTACTTC.

This chain links TRBV7-9 with TRBJ2-5; no clear D. V shed 3 bases and J shed 4 bases, with 9 bases lying between them. Per germline, CDR1 SEHNR and CDR2 FQNEAQ (reference sequence). The CDR3 is 13 residues long. The CDR3 loop is CASSLNPRETQYF. The CDR3 coding sequence is TGTGCCAGCAGCTTGAACCCGCGAGAGACCCAGTACTTC.

The chain combines TRBV18 with TRBJ1-5; tentatively, D is TRBD1 (6 bases). The CDR3 runs 13 residues. The germline V gene encodes CDR1 KGHSH and CDR2 LQKENI. The V end was cut by 4 bases, the J end by 6 bases, with 10 bases between. CDR3 residues: CASSRATGQPQHF. The CDR3 DNA follows: TGTGCCAGCTCACGAGCGACAGGTCAGCCCCAGCATTTT. Looking up the rest from reference TRBV18 and TRBJ1-5 gives the full variable domain: NAGVMQNPRHLVRRRGQEARLRCSPMKGHSHVYWYRQLPEEGLKFMVYLQKENIIDESGMPKERFSAEFPKEGPSILRIQQVVRGDSAAYFCASSRATGQPQHFGDGTRLSIL.

The chain recombines TRBV27 with TRBJ1-2, with D maybe TRBD1 (6 bases). This CDR3 is 15 amino acids long. Germline-derived CDR1 and CDR2 are MNHEY and SMNVEV (reference sequence). The V end lost 6 bases, the J end lost 2 bases, and 16 bases lay between the germline ends. The CDR3 DNA follows: TGTGCCAGCAGGCAGCCCGGGACATCGAACTATGGCTACACCTTC. Protein product: CASRQPGTSNYGYTF.

The rearrangement uses TRBV10-3 and TRBJ2-2; 12 bases align to TRBD1. The germline V gene encodes CDR1 ENHRY and CDR2 SYGVKD. With V trimmed by 4 bases and J by 5 bases, 5 bases remained unmatched. The CDR3 is 16 residues long. In DNA form, the CDR3 reads TGTGCCATCAGTGCTTCGGGACAGGGGGCGACCGGGGAGCTGTTTTTT. The encoded protein is CAISASGQGATGELFF.

The rearrangement uses TRBV19 and TRBJ2-4, with 9 bases that match TRBD1. This CDR3 has 15 amino acids. The V gene's germline CDR1 is LNHDA and CDR2 SQIVND (reference sequence). Trimming took 6 bases from V and 9 from J; bases not matched to a gene: 12. The CDR3 DNA reads TGTGCCAGTAGCTTCGGACAGGGGACCGCGTCCATTCAGTACTTC. Translating gives CASSFGQGTASIQYF.

Of note for this clone: The sample contains more than one DNA sequence encoding this CDR3. This chain links TRBV6-5 with TRBJ2-7, with 9 bases identical to TRBD1. This CDR3 spans 14 amino acids. Germline V gives CDR1 MNHEY, CDR2 SVGAGI. V lost 0 bases to trimming and J lost 4 bases; unmatched junction nucleotides: 1. CDR3 loop: CASSYSGTGYEQYF. DNA for the CDR3: TGTGCCAGCAGTTACTCAGGGACAGGGTACGAGCAGTACTTC.

The table lists this clone with a few counts. The rearrangement links TRBV4-2 to TRBJ2-2, with TRBD2 matching 8 bases. The V segment lost 0 bases and the J segment 7 bases; nucleotides outside the gene matches: 7. The CDR3 spans 16 residues. Germline CDR1 is LGHNA and CDR2 is YNFKEQ. Written as DNA, the CDR3 is TGTGCCAGCAGCCAAGATGCCCAGCGGGAGTTCGGGGAGCTGTTTTTT. This translates into CASSQDAQREFGELFF.

The CDR3 is CASTHPRGGDTDTQYF. CDR3 DNA sequence: TGTGCCAGCACCCACCCTAGGGGGGGGGACACAGATACGCAGTATTTT. This chain connects TRBV7-9 to TRBJ2-3; D is possibly TRBD2 (7 bases). Germline CDR1 is SEHNR and CDR2 is FQNEAQ (reference sequence). This CDR3 has 16 amino acids. V dropped 7 bases and J dropped 2 bases, with 19 bases sitting between them.

This chain connects TRBV30 to TRBJ1-4; 10 positions match TRBD1. CDR1 is GTSNPN and CDR2 is SVGIG in the germline V gene (reference sequence). This CDR3 comprises 14 residues. J lost 8 bases, V lost 3 bases, and 6 bases had no gene match. The CDR3 is CAWRRTGGEEKLFF. The CDR3 nucleotides read TGTGCCTGGAGGCGGACAGGGGGAGAGGAAAAACTGTTTTTT.

This clone was seen only once. The rearrangement uses TRBV19 and TRBJ2-3; 12 nucleotides align to TRBD2. Germline V CDR1 and CDR2: LNHDA, SQIVND (reference sequence). There are 16 residues in the CDR3. Trimming took 2 bases from V and 5 from J; bases not matched to a gene: 5. This chain's CDR3 is CASSISSGGVGDTQYF. Here the CDR3 DNA reads TGTGCCAGTAGTATATCTAGCGGGGGGGTTGGAGATACGCAGTATTTT.

The V gene is TRBV5-6, the J gene TRBJ1-1; 10 bases match TRBD1. CDR3 length: 16 residues. CDR1 and CDR2 (germline): SGHDT, YYEEEE. V shed 3 bases, J shed 1 base, and the junction held 6 bases outside the gene matches. CDR3 sequence reads: CASSSGTGASNTEAFF. The CDR3 bases are TGTGCCAGCAGCTCCGGGACAGGGGCTTCGAACACTGAAGCTTTCTTT.